The 22 T cell receptor beta chains in this list originate from one sample, sequenced in a study of cytomegalovirus exposure and HLA in healthy donors. The primer mix had 60 Vbeta and 13 Jbeta primers. The data were produced by immunoSEQ multiplex PCR, yet TCRdb's version contains in-frame clones alone and is incomplete. The sample has about 150,000 clones; about 70% are singletons. Specimen: PBMCs. These TCRs come from a young man in good health and CMV-seropositive.

The CDR3 bases are TGTGCCAGCTCGCCGGGGATCGGAGACGAGCAGTACTTC. Amino acids: CASSPGIGDEQYF. This chain connects TRBV18 to TRBJ2-7; maybe TRBD2 (5 bases). Trimming shortened V by 6 bases and J by 5 bases, and 14 bases separated the two germline ends. The CDR3 sequence is 13 residues long. The germline CDR1 and CDR2 sequences are KGHSH and LQKENI.

This clone was observed a handful of times. This chain joins TRBV14 and TRBJ2-7, with TRBD2 identical over 7 bases. This CDR3 has 15 residues. V lost 1 base, J lost 2 bases, and 5 bases stayed unmatched. The germline V gene encodes CDR1 SGHDN and CDR2 FVKESK. The CDR3 spells CASSQGKGRAYEQYF. DNA of the CDR3: TGTGCCAGCAGCCAAGGGAAAGGGAGGGCCTACGAGCAGTACTTC. Together with reference TRBV14 and TRBJ2-7, the CDR3 gives the full variable domain: EAGVTQFPSHSVIEKGQTVTLRCDPISGHDNLYWYRRVMGKEIKFLLHFVKESKQDESGMPNNRFLAERTGGTYSTLKVQPAELEDSGVYFCASSQGKGRAYEQYFGPGTRLTVT.

The chain couples TRBV7-9 to TRBJ2-7; TRBD2 agrees at 7 bases. The trim removed 6 bases at V and 2 bases at J, leaving 10 bases unmatched. Per germline, CDR1 SEHNR and CDR2 FQNEAQ (reference sequence). This CDR3 has 15 residues. The CDR3 region has the DNA TGTGCCAGCAGTCGAATAGCGGGTGCTACCTACGAGCAGTACTTC. Translating gives CASSRIAGATYEQYF. The full variable domain, rest sourced from reference TRBV7-9 and TRBJ2-7, is DTGVSQNPRHKITKRGQNVTFRCDPISEHNRLYWYRQTLGQGPEFLTYFQNEAQLEKSRLLSDRFSAERPKGSFSTLEIQRTEQGDSAMYLCASSRIAGATYEQYFGPGTRLTVT.

This rearrangement joins TRBV28 to TRBJ2-7, with TRBD1 identical over 7 bases. The CDR3 extends over 13 amino acids. Unmatched junction bases numbered 5, after V lost 7 bases and J lost 2 bases. CDR1 is MDHEN and CDR2 is SYDVKM in the germline V gene. Here the CDR3 reads CASTMTGPYEQYF. The CDR3 DNA reads as TGTGCCAGCACGATGACAGGGCCCTACGAGCAGTACTTC.

The CDR3 is CALQREGQDEQYF. The CDR3 DNA reads as TGTGCCTTACAGCGGGAGGGCCAAGATGAGCAGTACTTC. The chain is built from TRBV2 and TRBJ2-7, with TRBD2 matching 10 bases. This CDR3 is built from 13 residues. The V gene's germline CDR1 is SNHLY and CDR2 FYNNEI. V was clipped by 11 bases and J by 7 bases; unmatched bases: 11. Drawing the rest from reference TRBV2 and TRBJ2-7, the complete variable domain is EPEVTQTPSHQVTQMGQEVILRCVPISNHLYFYWYRQILGQKVEFLVSFYNNEISEKSEIFDDQFSVERPDGSNFTLKIRSTKLEDSAMYFCALQREGQDEQYFGPGTRLTVT.

The rearrangement uses TRBV19 and TRBJ2-7, with TRBD1 matching 7 bases. Germline V gene data show CDR1 as LNHDA and CDR2 as SQIVND (reference sequence). This CDR3 comprises 14 residues. V was pared by 5 bases and J by 2 bases, with 6 bases of the junction left unmatched. CDR3 protein: CASSPGQATYEQYF. The DNA of the CDR3 is TGTGCCAGTAGTCCCGGACAGGCAACCTACGAGCAGTACTTC.

There are a few counts of this clone. This rearrangement joins TRBV14 to TRBJ2-3, with 9 bases matching TRBD2. The CDR3 spans 15 residues. V was pared by 4 bases and J by 0 bases, with 2 bases of the junction left unmatched. Per germline, CDR1 SGHDN and CDR2 FVKESK. CDR3 amino acids: CASSPGLASTDTQYF. The CDR3 nucleotides are TGTGCCAGCAGCCCCGGACTAGCGAGCACAGATACGCAGTATTTT.

The chain combines TRBV6-6 with TRBJ1-1, with TRBD1 as a possible D gene (6 bases). CDR1 and CDR2 (germline): MNHNY, SVGAGI (reference sequence). The CDR3 is 13 residues long. Trimming pared 5 bases from V and 5 bases from J, leaving 12 bases between. The CDR3 DNA sequence: TGTGCCAGCAGTGTAACAGGGAGAACTGAAGCTTTCTTT. It codes for CASSVTGRTEAFF.

This clone was counted between two and nine times. The chain has TRBV19 and TRBJ2-7; the match to TRBD1 covers 9 bases. The CDR3 extends over 15 amino acids. With V trimmed by 3 bases and J by 4 bases, 7 bases remained unmatched. Germline CDR1 reads LNHDA; CDR2 reads SQIVND (reference sequence). The CDR3 nucleotides are TGTGCCAGTAGTATTGGGACAGGGTTTAGATACGAGCAGTACTTC. It translates to CASSIGTGFRYEQYF. The full variable domain, rest sourced from reference TRBV19 and TRBJ2-7, is DGGITQSPKYLFRKEGQNVTLSCEQNLNHDAMYWYRQDPGQGLRLIYYSQIVNDFQKGDIAEGYSVSREKKESFPLTVTSAQKNPTAFYLCASSIGTGFRYEQYFGPGTRLTVT.

The chain recombines TRBV5-1 with TRBJ2-5, with 13 bases that match TRBD2. Trimming took 5 bases from V and 5 from J; bases not matched to a gene: 12. This CDR3 comprises 17 residues. Germline values: CDR1 SGHRS, CDR2 YFSETQ. CDR3 region: CASSPTSGRAGWETQYF. CDR3 DNA sequence: TGCGCCAGCAGTCCCACTAGCGGGAGGGCGGGCTGGGAGACCCAGTACTTC. Complete variable domain (other parts from reference TRBV5-1 and TRBJ2-5): KAGVTQTPRYLIKTRGQQVTLSCSPISGHRSVSWYQQTPGQGLQFLFEYFSETQRNKGNFPGRFSGRQFSNSRSEMNVSTLELGDSALYLCASSPTSGRAGWETQYFGPGTRLLVL.

This clone has just one count. The V call is TRBV10-3, the J call TRBJ2-7, with 9 positions matching TRBD1. The CDR3 contains 14 residues. V trimming: 10 bases; J trimming: 1 base; junction bases outside the gene matches: 8. The V gene's germline CDR1 is ENHRY and CDR2 SYGVKD. This CDR3 reads CATDPGQGSYEQYF. The CDR3 coding sequence is TGTGCCACCGACCCGGGACAGGGATCCTACGAGCAGTACTTC.

The gene calls are TRBV18 and TRBJ2-1; 13 bases fit TRBD2. The CDR3 has 19 residues. The V gene's germline CDR1 is KGHSH and CDR2 LQKENI. Losses at the gene ends were 0 bases for V and 1 base for J; bases not matched to a gene: 6. The CDR3 here is CASSPPTLAGGPSYNEQFF. CDR3 sequence (DNA): TGTGCCAGCTCACCACCGACACTAGCGGGAGGGCCGTCCTACAATGAGCAGTTCTTC.

This chain connects TRBV29-1 to TRBJ2-4; a possible D gene is TRBD1 (6 bases). V lost 6 bases to trimming and J lost 1 base, with 13 bases between them. This CDR3 comprises 14 residues. Germline CDR1 SQVTM, CDR2 ANQGSEA. The CDR3 coding sequence is TGCAGCGTATACACAGGGATCGCCAAAAACATTCAGTACTTC. Protein: CSVYTGIAKNIQYF. Full variable domain (outside the CDR3, taken from reference TRBV29-1 and TRBJ2-4): SAVISQKPSRDICQRGTSLTIQCQVDSQVTMMFWYRQQPGQSLTLIATANQGSEATYESGFVIDKFPISRPNLTFSTLTVSNMSPEDSSIYLCSVYTGIAKNIQYFGAGTRLSVL.

Here the CDR3 reads CAWSVALAGNNEQFF. The CDR3 coding sequence is TGTGCCTGGAGTGTGGCCCTAGCGGGTAACAATGAGCAGTTCTTC. The chain couples TRBV30 to TRBJ2-1, with TRBD2 identical over 8 bases. In germline, CDR1 is GTSNPN, CDR2 SVGIG (reference sequence). Trimming took 0 bases from V and 5 from J; bases not matched to a gene: 6. This CDR3 is 15 amino acids long.

This rearrangement joins TRBV28 to TRBJ1-5, with TRBD1 matching 11 bases. This CDR3 contains 15 residues. The trim removed 7 bases at V and 6 bases at J, leaving 8 bases unmatched. The germline CDR1 and CDR2 sequences are MDHEN and SYDVKM. The CDR3 DNA follows: TGTGCCAGCACAGGGGGACAGGGGGTGAGTCAGCCCCAGCATTTT. It specifies CASTGGQGVSQPQHF.

The chain is built from TRBV5-3 and TRBJ2-2; D uncertain. TRBV5-3 carries the ORF label, with uncertain function. The V end lost 1 base, the J end lost 4 bases, and 8 bases lay between the germline ends. This CDR3 region has 14 residues. The CDR3 nucleotides are TGTGCCAGAAGCTTGATTGAGTGCACCGGGGAGCTGTTTTTT. As protein: CARSLIECTGELFF.

The rearrangement uses TRBV25-1 and TRBJ1-6, with TRBD1 as a possible D gene (5 bases). Germline V CDR1 and CDR2: MGHDK, SYGVNS. With 5 bases removed from V and 7 bases from J, the gap between germline ends came to 9 bases. CDR3 size: 13 residues. CDR3 nucleotide sequence: TGTGCCAGCAGTTGGCCAGGGAATTCACCCCTCCACTTT. Protein: CASSWPGNSPLHF.

The chain combines TRBV12-5 with TRBJ2-3, with D perhaps matching TRBD2 (5 bases). Germline-derived CDR1 and CDR2 are LGHNT and FRNRAP. CDR3 length: 18 residues. V was pared by 6 bases and J by 0 bases, with 22 bases between. In DNA, the CDR3 is TGTGCTAGTGGCGACCCCACCCGAGCGGAGCAAAGCACAGATACGCAGTATTTT. Translation: CASGDPTRAEQSTDTQYF.

V usage is TRBV21-1 and J usage is TRBJ1-5; whether TRBD1, the table's D call, matches the DNA was not checked. TRBV21-1 is given as a pseudogene. The CDR3 extends over 14 amino acids. This chain's CDR3 is CASRGQHSNQPQHF. CDR3 bases: TGTGCCAGCAGAGGACAGCATAGCAATCAGCCCCAGCATTTT.

V and J are TRBV28 and TRBJ2-1; maybe TRBD2 (6 bases). Trimming pared 7 bases from V and 6 bases from J, leaving 19 bases between. Germline V gene data show CDR1 as MDHEN and CDR2 as SYDVKM. The CDR3 runs to 15 residues. CDR3 bases: TGTGCCAGCACCTACGGGGGAGGCATCGGCAATGAGCAGTTCTTC. Protein: CASTYGGGIGNEQFF.

The chain employs TRBV6-5 and TRBJ2-7; perhaps TRBD2 as D (6 bases). There are 13 residues in the CDR3. In germline, CDR1 is MNHEY, CDR2 SVGAGI. V gave up 1 base and J gave up 3 bases, with 7 bases separating them. The CDR3 DNA reads TGTGCCAGCAGTTACTTGCGGGGCTACGAGCAGTACTTC. Its protein is CASSYLRGYEQYF.

This clone appeared a single time. This rearrangement joins TRBV27 to TRBJ1-5; D is ambiguous. Germline assignment: CDR1 MNHEY and CDR2 SMNVEV (reference sequence). V lost 7 bases and J lost 10, with 23 bases in between. The CDR3 sequence is 15 residues long. CDR3 residues: CASTPGLDRPGPQHF. As DNA, the CDR3 is TGTGCCAGCACCCCTGGGTTAGACCGCCCGGGTCCCCAGCATTTT.